This T cell receptor (beta chain) was profiled in a study of T-cell memory formation after mild COVID-19. CDR1 SGHRS and CDR2 YFSETQ come from the germline V gene. V was shortened by 3 bases and J by 0 bases, with 12 bases between the two germline ends. The CDR3 covers 16 residues. TCRalpha and TCRbeta libraries used 5'RACE with constant-segment primers and UMIs. TCRdb ran MiXCR on the 5' RACE reads and lists one entry per CDR3 protein. The sample contains 180,000 or so distinct CDR3 sequences, more than 9% of which appear only once. Overall study results and limits: CD4+ bias marked clones expanding day 15 to 37, unlike balanced contracting clones.

In its sample, this clonotype was seen a few times. Its antigen is undetermined. Sequencing input: PBMCs or a T cell subset sorted from them (not recorded which). The V gene is TRBV5-1, the J gene TRBJ1-4, with a weak D call TRBD1 (5 bases). The sequence came from a man younger than 35 who had mild COVID-19 (a few samples of this study predate the infection). Cell type and time point are not known. In DNA, the CDR3 is TGCGCCAGCAGCTGGGGAGGGACCTCAACTAATGAAAAACTGTTTTTT. It is translated as CASSWGGTSTNEKLFF. The complete variable domain, with remaining parts taken from reference TRBV5-1 and TRBJ1-4, reads KAGVTQTPRYLIKTRGQQVTLSCSPISGHRSVSWYQQTPGQGLQFLFEYFSETQRNKGNFPGRFSGRQFSNSRSEMNVSTLELGDSALYLCASSWGGTSTNEKLFFGSGTQLSVL.